The next 22 T cell receptor beta chains were all read from a single sample in a study of cytomegalovirus exposure and HLA in healthy donors. Use of 60 Vbeta and 13 Jbeta primers characterized the PCR. Generated by immunoSEQ multiplex PCR, the TCRdb table keeps only in-frame clones and is missing some. The repertoire includes fewer than 95,000 clones, around three quarters of them detected once, and roughly 0.63% sits in the top ten. Sequenced input: PBMCs. The source is a man aged 25-40 years in good health and CMV-seronegative.

This clone was seen more than once but under ten times. The chain has TRBV7-3 and TRBJ2-2, with 11 bases identical to TRBD1. CDR3 length: 16 residues. V was clipped by 2 bases and J by 7 bases; unmatched bases: 6. Germline V gene lookup returns CDR1 SGHTA and CDR2 FQGTGA. CDR3 sequence: CASSLLGQGAVGELFF. In DNA, the CDR3 is TGTGCCAGCAGCTTACTCGGACAGGGGGCGGTCGGGGAGCTGTTTTTT.

This clone was counted only a few times. This chain connects TRBV5-4 to TRBJ2-3; 8 positions agree with TRBD2. This CDR3 spans 16 amino acids. Germline V gene lookup returns CDR1 SGHNT and CDR2 YYREEE (reference sequence). V shed 4 bases and J 4 bases; nucleotides not matched to a gene: 11. The CDR3, as DNA: TGTGCCAGCAGCCGCACGGGACTAGTAGTCCCAGATACGCAGTATTTT. Translation: CASSRTGLVVPDTQYF.

The V call is TRBV28, the J call TRBJ1-1, with D possibly TRBD1 on 5 matching bases. CDR3 length: 12 residues. Germline values: CDR1 MDHEN, CDR2 SYDVKM. The V end was cut by 5 bases, the J end by 1 base, with 5 bases between. The CDR3 loop reads CASSTGNTEAFF. The CDR3 nucleotides are TGTGCCAGCAGTACAGGGAACACTGAAGCTTTCTTT.

The V call is TRBV9, the J call TRBJ2-7, with D unresolved. Trimming cost V 0 bases and J 5 bases, with 15 bases left between them. Germline V lookup: CDR1 SGDLS, CDR2 YYNGEE. The CDR3 has 15 amino acids. The CDR3 nucleotides read TGTGCCAGCAGCGTAGAATCTTGGCAGATCCACGAGCAGTACTTC. Translating it yields CASSVESWQIHEQYF.

The gene calls are TRBV29-1 and TRBJ2-1, with TRBD2 matching over 12 bases. The CDR3 runs to 16 residues. V was pared by 5 bases and J by 2 bases, with 7 bases of the junction left unmatched. Germline V lookup: CDR1 SQVTM, CDR2 ANQGSEA. CDR3 in amino acids: CSVFRASGRAYNEQFF. CDR3 nucleotide sequence: TGCAGCGTTTTCAGGGCTAGCGGGAGGGCCTACAATGAGCAGTTCTTC.

The chain combines TRBV4-1 with TRBJ2-1, with 8 positions matching TRBD1. Germline CDR1 and CDR2: MGHRA and YSYEKL. The junction had 11 bases not matched to a gene; V was cut back by 1 base and J by 6 bases. CDR3 size: 17 residues. The CDR3 region is CASSQVRGPFSLNEQFF. The DNA for the CDR3 is TGCGCCAGCAGCCAAGTCAGGGGGCCATTTTCCCTCAATGAGCAGTTCTTC.

The sample holds a few counts of this clone. This chain links TRBV9 with TRBJ2-1, with 14 bases identical to TRBD2. Germline lookup yields CDR1 SGDLS and CDR2 YYNGEE. The CDR3 totals 17 residues. The J segment lost 2 bases and the V segment lost 2 bases, leaving 3 bases of the junction unmatched. CDR3 nucleotide sequence: TGTGCCAGCAGCGTCCTGACTAGCGGGGGGGCCTACAATGAGCAGTTCTTC. Translated: CASSVLTSGGAYNEQFF.

The chain has TRBV19 and TRBJ1-1; 10 bases line up with TRBD1. CDR1 LNHDA and CDR2 SQIVND come from the germline V gene (reference sequence). Trimming removed 7 bases from V and 5 bases from J; junction bases left unmatched: 16. The CDR3 contains 17 residues. The CDR3 coding sequence is TGTGCCAGTACCAAAACGGGGACAGGGGCTCTGTGGACTGAAGCTTTCTTT. Residues: CASTKTGTGALWTEAFF. Drawing the rest from reference TRBV19 and TRBJ1-1, the complete variable domain is DGGITQSPKYLFRKEGQNVTLSCEQNLNHDAMYWYRQDPGQGLRLIYYSQIVNDFQKGDIAEGYSVSREKKESFPLTVTSAQKNPTAFYLCASTKTGTGALWTEAFFGQGTRLTVV.

This clone was recorded a few times. The chain carries TRBV4-2 and TRBJ1-6, with TRBD1 identical over 7 bases. V shed 1 base and J 4 bases; nucleotides not matched to a gene: 7. This CDR3 has 17 residues. Germline CDR1 is LGHNA and CDR2 is YNFKEQ. The CDR3 protein is CASSQVGGGTYNSPLHF. The CDR3 DNA reads as TGTGCCAGCAGCCAAGTTGGAGGGGGCACATATAATTCACCCCTCCACTTT.

This clone occurred a few times. The chain uses TRBV27 and TRBJ1-1; maybe TRBD1 (5 bases). Trimming left V 6 bases short and J 5 bases short, with 13 bases between. Germline V gene data show CDR1 as MNHEY and CDR2 as SMNVEV (reference sequence). There are 13 residues in the CDR3. The CDR3 bases are TGTGCCAGCAGCTTAGTTCAGGGAACTGAAGCTTTCTTT. Encoded protein: CASSLVQGTEAFF.

This clone was seen only a few times. This chain connects TRBV9 to TRBJ1-1, with D perhaps TRBD1 (5 bases). The V gene lost 4 bases and the J gene lost 4 bases, with 17 bases spanning the gap. CDR3 size: 15 residues. Germline V gene sequence: CDR1 SGDLS, CDR2 YYNGEE. In DNA, the CDR3 is TGTGCCAGCAGCCTACGAACGGGGGTGGGCACTGAAGCTTTCTTT. As protein: CASSLRTGVGTEAFF.

The rearrangement links TRBV7-6 to TRBJ2-1; 10 nucleotides align to TRBD1. Germline V gene lookup returns CDR1 SGHVS and CDR2 FNYEAQ. The CDR3 consists of 16 residues. V shed 4 bases, J shed 7 bases, and the junction held 10 bases outside the gene matches. CDR3 sequence: CASSYTGTGALNEQFF. CDR3 sequence (DNA): TGTGCCAGCAGCTACACCGGGACAGGGGCCTTAAATGAGCAGTTCTTC.

The chain links TRBV19 to TRBJ2-1; tentative D call: TRBD1 (6 bases). Trimming stripped 2 bases from V and 5 bases from J, with 7 bases between. The CDR3 has 13 amino acids. Germline CDR1 LNHDA, CDR2 SQIVND (reference sequence). The CDR3 is CASSITGHNEQFF. The DNA for the CDR3 is TGTGCCAGTAGTATAACAGGGCACAATGAGCAGTTCTTC.

V is TRBV4-3 and J is TRBJ2-7; weak D call: TRBD1 (5 bases). The V end was cut by 0 bases, the J end by 3 bases, with 12 bases between. CDR1 and CDR2 from the germline V gene are LGHNA and YSLEER. The CDR3 is 15 residues long. This chain's CDR3 is CASSQELQGFYEQYF. CDR3 nucleotide sequence: TGCGCCAGCAGCCAAGAGTTGCAGGGTTTCTACGAGCAGTACTTC.

This chain connects TRBV15 to TRBJ2-7; D not resolved. V was clipped by 3 bases and J by 5 bases, with 5 bases between them. The CDR3 has 11 amino acids. Looked up from germline, CDR1 is LNHNV and CDR2 is YYDKDF (reference sequence). CDR3 DNA: TGTGCCACCAGCAGTTCGGACGAGCAGTACTTC. Translation gives CATSSSDEQYF.

Concerning this clone itself: One end of the junction is discordant with germline, which a read error may explain. The J gene is TRBJ1-4, the V gene TRBV7-9, with D unclear. The CDR3 length is 13 residues. Germline V gene data show CDR1 as SEHNR and CDR2 as FQNEAQ (reference sequence). The CDR3: CSSSLDGLEKLFF. CDR3 nucleotides: TGTTCCAGCAGCCTAGACGGACTTGAAAAACTGTTTTTT.

The chain combines TRBV7-3 with TRBJ2-3; 7 nucleotides line up with TRBD2. V gave up 1 base and J gave up 0 bases; unmatched junction bases: 4. This CDR3 region has 16 residues. Germline V CDR1 and CDR2: SGHTA, FQGTGA. The CDR3 spells CASSLNSAGSTDTQYF. The CDR3 DNA reads as TGTGCCAGCAGCTTAAACTCAGCGGGAAGCACAGATACGCAGTATTTT.

The V and J genes are TRBV11-3 and TRBJ1-1, with 9 nucleotides matching TRBD1. The CDR3 consists of 14 residues. Looked up from germline, CDR1 is SGHNT and CDR2 is YENEEA. After removal of 5 bases from V and 6 bases from J, the junction contained 7 bases not matched to a gene. CDR3 bases: TGTGCCAGCAGCCTACAGGGGGCGATGGCTGAAGCTTTCTTT. This translates into CASSLQGAMAEAFF.

The chain links TRBV19 to TRBJ1-4, with D unresolved. The CDR3 is made up of 16 amino acids. Trimming pared 0 bases from V and 6 bases from J, leaving 14 bases between. Germline lookup yields CDR1 LNHDA and CDR2 SQIVND (reference sequence). The CDR3 nucleotides read TGTGCCAGTAGTATAGATCTCGGTTCGCGTCATGAAAAACTGTTTTTT. Its protein product is CASSIDLGSRHEKLFF. Filled out from reference TRBV19 and TRBJ1-4, the complete variable domain reads DGGITQSPKYLFRKEGQNVTLSCEQNLNHDAMYWYRQDPGQGLRLIYYSQIVNDFQKGDIAEGYSVSREKKESFPLTVTSAQKNPTAFYLCASSIDLGSRHEKLFFGSGTQLSVL.

This clone was seen a handful of times. The V and J genes are TRBV29-1 and TRBJ1-4, with D possibly TRBD1 on 6 matching bases. With 6 bases removed from V and 6 bases from J, the gap between germline ends came to 11 bases. CDR1 and CDR2 from the germline V gene are SQVTM and ANQGSEA. The CDR3 is made up of 12 amino acids. As DNA, the CDR3 is TGCAGCGTAGCTCGGACAGATGAAAAACTGTTTTTT. Encoded protein: CSVARTDEKLFF.

The J gene is TRBJ1-5, the V gene TRBV5-8; 7 bases line up with TRBD1. The CDR3 extends over 15 amino acids. The J segment lost 2 bases and the V segment lost 0 bases, leaving 2 bases of the junction unmatched. Germline V gene data show CDR1 as SGHTS and CDR2 as YDEGEE. The CDR3 DNA is TGTGCCAGCAGCTTGGGACAGGGTGGCAATCAGCCCCAGCATTTT. Its translation: CASSLGQGGNQPQHF.

The chain links TRBV6-1 to TRBJ2-5; D gene uncertain. Deletions cut 5 bases from V and 4 bases from J, with 14 bases between. The CDR3 sequence is 14 residues long. Germline CDR1 is MNHNS and CDR2 is SASEGT. CDR3: CASSSGGLAETQYF. For the CDR3, the DNA is TGTGCCAGCAGTTCCGGCGGTCTGGCAGAGACCCAGTACTTC.